The 31 T cell receptor beta chains presented below share a single source sample, sequenced in a study of graft-versus-host responses after intestinal transplantation. These receptors' targets are unknown. Measured with immunoSEQ multiplex PCR; TCRdb has only the in-frame clones, and not every one. The table has around 97,000 clones, roughly 93% seen once; the top ten hold more than 0.95%. Specimen: unstimulated CD8+ T cells sorted from spleen or lymph node cells, collected before intestinal transplant. These receptors came from a human donor who received an intestinal transplant.

The rearrangement uses TRBV4-1 and TRBJ1-2, with 8 bases fitting TRBD1. Per germline, CDR1 MGHRA and CDR2 YSYEKL. This CDR3 is 16 amino acids long. Unmatched junction bases numbered 12, after V lost 1 base and J lost 8 bases. The CDR3 region has the DNA TGCGCCAGCAGCCAAGTTCCGGACAGGGCTGATCTCGGCTACACCTTC. Protein product: CASSQVPDRADLGYTF.

CDR3 in amino acids: CASSPTGRGETQYF. The CDR3 DNA is TGTGCCAGCAGCCCTACAGGGAGGGGAGAGACCCAGTACTTC. The V gene is TRBV7-9, the J gene TRBJ2-5; maybe TRBD2 (7 bases). Trimming stripped 5 bases from V and 4 bases from J, with 14 bases between. This CDR3 has 14 residues. CDR1 and CDR2 (germline): SEHNR, FQNEAQ (reference sequence).

The V call is TRBV10-3, the J call TRBJ2-3; D is unresolved. The CDR3 sequence is 12 residues long. The germline CDR1 and CDR2 sequences are ENHRY and SYGVKD. Trimming took off 10 bases at V and 2 bases at J, with 10 bases between the two ends. The CDR3 sequence: CANADVTDTQYF. The CDR3 bases are TGTGCCAACGCGGACGTCACAGATACGCAGTATTTT.

About this clone itself: This sample includes further DNA sequences coding for the same CDR3. The J gene is TRBJ1-1, the V gene TRBV13; no definite D call. Trimming took off 2 bases at V and 1 base at J, with 5 bases between the two ends. The CDR3 totals 13 residues. Germline assignment: CDR1 PRHDT and CDR2 FYEKMQ (reference sequence). CDR3: CASSLTGNTEAFF. The CDR3 nucleotides read TGTGCCAGCAGCTTAACCGGGAACACTGAAGCTTTCTTT.

The count of this clone is one. J is TRBJ2-5 and V is TRBV7-2, with TRBD2 matching over 11 bases. Germline CDR1 reads SGHTA; CDR2 reads FQGNSA. This CDR3 region has 17 residues. The junction had 9 bases not matched to a gene; V was cut back by 3 bases and J by 3 bases. CDR3 DNA sequence: TGTGCCAGCAGCTTTCCGGGACTAGCGGTGGGGGAAGAGACCCAGTACTTC. Translated: CASSFPGLAVGEETQYF.

The genes are TRBV5-1 and TRBJ2-5, with D perhaps assigned TRBD1 or TRBD2 (5 bases each). Germline V lookup: CDR1 SGHRS, CDR2 YFSETQ. The ends were cut back, 2 bases at V and 2 bases at J, with 10 bases in the middle. The CDR3 sequence is 14 residues long. The CDR3 is CASSFRGEQETQYF. The CDR3 DNA follows: TGCGCCAGCAGCTTTCGAGGGGAACAAGAGACCCAGTACTTC.

Points on this clone: Other nucleotide sequences in the sample specify the same CDR3. The chain is built from TRBV7-9 and TRBJ1-1, with unresolved D. V was pared by 5 bases and J by 4 bases, with 29 bases between. The V gene's germline CDR1 is SEHNR and CDR2 FQNEAQ (reference sequence). This CDR3 spans 19 amino acids. In DNA, the CDR3 is TGTGCCAGCAGCGGCTACGGAGGTCTTGGGAGGTCGGGTGGCACTGAAGCTTTCTTT. Protein: CASSGYGGLGRSGGTEAFF.

The chain joins TRBV7-8 to TRBJ1-2; possible D gene TRBD1, 6 bases. V was trimmed by 5 bases and J by 3 bases, leaving 16 bases between them. The CDR3 length is 15 residues. Per the germline V gene, CDR1 is SGHVS and CDR2 is FQNEAQ. CDR3: CASSPSLDSYYGYTF. The CDR3 DNA reads TGTGCCAGCAGCCCATCGTTGGACAGTTACTATGGCTACACCTTC.

The chain has TRBV6-5 and TRBJ2-3; TRBD2 matches 7 bases. V trimming: 6 bases; J trimming: 7 bases; junction bases outside the gene matches: 13. The CDR3 has 15 residues. CDR1 and CDR2 from the germline V gene are MNHEY and SVGAGI. CDR3 in DNA: TGTGCCAGCAGCCGTCGGGGGGAGAACGGTCATACGCAGTATTTT. It is translated as CASSRRGENGHTQYF.

This clone was seen more than once but under ten times. The chain employs TRBV4-1 and TRBJ2-7, with TRBD1 matching 7 bases. V was clipped by 2 bases and J by 3 bases; unmatched bases: 7. CDR3 size: 15 residues. Looked up from germline, CDR1 is MGHRA and CDR2 is YSYEKL. The CDR3 DNA reads as TGCGCCAGCAGCCAACTTCAACGACAGGGCTACGAGCAGTACTTC. Its protein product is CASSQLQRQGYEQYF.

With regard to this clone: This CDR3 fails to terminate in the conserved phenylalanine or tryptophan, so it likely reflects a read error. Because the CDR3's place on the DNA is in doubt, the DNA is left out and the CDR3 is given as listed by TCRdb. V and J are TRBV6-4 and TRBJ1-1; the DNA was not compared with TRBD1, the D call given in the table. The length of the CDR3 is 12 amino acids, counting both ends. Per germline, CDR1 MRHNA and CDR2 SNTAGT. CDR3 amino acids: CASSDHPVRERV.

The chain recombines TRBV7-9 with TRBJ1-1; D is possibly TRBD1 (5 bases). The CDR3 is 13 amino acids. The germline V gene encodes CDR1 SEHNR and CDR2 FQNEAQ (reference sequence). Trimming removed 5 bases at V and 4 bases at J, with 11 bases between. DNA for the CDR3: TGTGCCAGCAGCCGAGGGACGTCCACTGAAGCTTTCTTT. Encoded protein: CASSRGTSTEAFF.

This clone was observed once. This chain joins TRBV14 and TRBJ2-5; 12 bases agree with TRBD2. The V gene end was trimmed by 4 bases and the J gene end by 5 bases; junction bases not matched to a gene: 5. Germline-derived CDR1 and CDR2 are SGHDN and FVKESK. The CDR3 is 15 amino acids. CDR3 residues: CASSRTSGVMETQYF. The CDR3 bases are TGTGCCAGCAGCCGGACTAGCGGGGTTATGGAGACCCAGTACTTC.

This sequence joins TRBV6-6 and TRBJ1-1; D is ambiguous. The CDR3 is made up of 13 amino acids. Trimming removed 6 bases from V and 0 bases from J, with 8 bases in between. CDR1 and CDR2 (germline): MNHNY, SVGAGI (reference sequence). The CDR3 bases are TGTGCCAGCAGACGTGGCATGAACACTGAAGCTTTCTTT. As protein: CASRRGMNTEAFF.

The chain has TRBV15 and TRBJ1-5, with D unresolved. CDR3 length: 15 amino acids. Germline values: CDR1 LNHNV, CDR2 YYDKDF (reference sequence). V was trimmed by 1 base and J by 4 bases, leaving 11 bases between them. CDR3 nucleotides: TGTGCCACCAGCAGAGCTCGGGCAGAAAATCAGCCCCAGCATTTT. Protein product: CATSRARAENQPQHF.

The chain links TRBV19 to TRBJ2-7; 10 bases fit TRBD2. The CDR3 loop spans 15 amino acids. V lost 3 bases and J lost 4; bases outside the gene matches: 6. Germline CDR1 LNHDA, CDR2 SQIVND (reference sequence). CDR3 residues: CASSISAGGPYEQYF. The CDR3 DNA follows: TGTGCCAGTAGTATTTCAGCGGGGGGGCCGTACGAGCAGTACTTC. Supplemented by reference TRBV19 and TRBJ2-7, the full variable domain reads DGGITQSPKYLFRKEGQNVTLSCEQNLNHDAMYWYRQDPGQGLRLIYYSQIVNDFQKGDIAEGYSVSREKKESFPLTVTSAQKNPTAFYLCASSISAGGPYEQYFGPGTRLTVT.

The chain uses TRBV5-6 and TRBJ1-1; 9 nucleotides match TRBD1. Germline values: CDR1 SGHDT, CDR2 YYEEEE. The trim removed 4 bases at V and 4 bases at J, leaving 8 bases unmatched. The CDR3 consists of 15 residues. CDR3 sequence: CASSPRGQGGTEAFF. CDR3 sequence (DNA): TGTGCCAGCAGCCCAAGGGGACAGGGTGGCACTGAAGCTTTCTTT.

The V call is TRBV7-8, the J call TRBJ1-5; 7 bases are shared with TRBD1. This CDR3 is 14 amino acids long. Germline CDR1 reads SGHVS; CDR2 reads FQNEAQ. Trimming removed 5 bases from V and 3 bases from J; junction bases left unmatched: 4. The CDR3: CASSSGTANQPQHF. The CDR3 DNA follows: TGTGCCAGCAGCAGTGGGACAGCCAATCAGCCCCAGCATTTT.

The V and J genes are TRBV30 and TRBJ1-1; a possible D gene is TRBD1 (5 bases). The V gene's germline CDR1 is GTSNPN and CDR2 SVGIG (reference sequence). Trimming cost V 7 bases and J 1 base, with 10 bases left between them. This CDR3 spans 12 amino acids. The CDR3, as DNA: TGTGCCTTACACCAGGGGAACACTGAAGCTTTCTTT. It is translated as CALHQGNTEAFF. The full variable domain, rest sourced from reference TRBV30 and TRBJ1-1, is SQTIHQWPATLVQPVGSPLSLECTVEGTSNPNLYWYRQAAGRGLQLLFYSVGIGQISSEVPQNLSASRPQDRQFILSSKKLLLSDSGFYLCALHQGNTEAFFGQGTRLTVV.

This clone has only one observation. The chain joins TRBV11-2 to TRBJ2-2; D is undetermined. The CDR3 runs to 14 residues. CDR1 and CDR2 from the germline V gene are SGHAT and FQNNGV. Trimming cost V 5 bases and J 6 bases, with 13 bases left between them. The CDR3 bases are TGTGCCAGCAGCCCCGATCCTCCCCCCGGGGAGCTGTTTTTT. This gives the protein CASSPDPPPGELFF.

V and J are TRBV7-9 and TRBJ2-7; 8 nucleotides line up with TRBD1. J lost 4 bases, V lost 1 base, and 6 bases had no gene match. Germline CDR1 reads SEHNR; CDR2 reads FQNEAQ (reference sequence). There are 15 residues in the CDR3. The chain's CDR3 is CASSLDQGANYEQYF. In DNA form, the CDR3 reads TGTGCCAGCAGCTTAGATCAGGGGGCGAATTACGAGCAGTACTTC. The variable domain in full, completed from reference TRBV7-9 and TRBJ2-7, reads DTGVSQNPRHKITKRGQNVTFRCDPISEHNRLYWYRQTLGQGPEFLTYFQNEAQLEKSRLLSDRFSAERPKGSFSTLEIQRTEQGDSAMYLCASSLDQGANYEQYFGPGTRLTVT.

V and J are TRBV4-1 and TRBJ2-3; 9 positions agree with TRBD2. CDR3 length: 15 amino acids. Germline V gene lookup returns CDR1 MGHRA and CDR2 YSYEKL. V gave up 4 bases and J gave up 1 base; unmatched junction bases: 3. The CDR3 DNA sequence: TGCGCCAGCAGCCCGCGGGGGGGCGGCACAGATACGCAGTATTTT. This codes for CASSPRGGGTDTQYF.

The chain combines TRBV7-9 with TRBJ2-5, with D tentatively TRBD1 or TRBD2 (5 bases each). Germline V gene data show CDR1 as SEHNR and CDR2 as FQNEAQ (reference sequence). V dropped 3 bases and J dropped 3 bases, with 11 bases sitting between them. The CDR3 extends over 14 amino acids. The CDR3 DNA sequence: TGTGCCAGCAGCTTGGGTGGGACCAAAGAGACCCAGTACTTC. Translated: CASSLGGTKETQYF.

The chain uses TRBV19 and TRBJ2-3; D might be TRBD1 (5 bases). CDR1 and CDR2 from the germline V gene are LNHDA and SQIVND (reference sequence). Trimming cost V 5 bases and J 2 bases, with 17 bases left between them. This CDR3 contains 16 residues. CDR3 sequence (DNA): TGTGCCAGTAGTTTAGGGGATGACATATTCACAGATACGCAGTATTTT. It specifies CASSLGDDIFTDTQYF.

J is TRBJ2-5 and V is TRBV13; D gene ambiguous. The germline gives CDR1 PRHDT, CDR2 FYEKMQ (reference sequence). With 1 base removed from V and 3 bases from J, the gap between germline ends came to 6 bases. This CDR3 is 13 amino acids long. CDR3 in DNA: TGTGCCAGCAGCTTAGTAAGGGAAGAGACCCAGTACTTC. Its protein is CASSLVREETQYF.

This sequence joins TRBV4-1 and TRBJ2-7; 10 bases fit TRBD2. Germline values: CDR1 MGHRA, CDR2 YSYEKL. V lost 3 bases and J lost 6; bases outside the gene matches: 8. This CDR3 is built from 15 residues. The CDR3 loop reads CASSHGASGGVEQYF. For the CDR3, the DNA is TGCGCCAGCAGCCATGGGGCTAGCGGGGGAGTCGAGCAGTACTTC.

This chain joins TRBV21-1 and TRBJ1-3. TRBV21-1 is described as a pseudogene. The length of the CDR3 is 16 residues. CDR3 sequence: CASTLTREFSGNTIYF. The CDR3 region has the DNA TGTGCCAGCACCCTAACCAGGGAGTTCTCTGGAAACACCATATATTTT.

This chain uses TRBV6-5 with TRBJ2-7; D remains unclear. Germline CDR1 MNHEY, CDR2 SVGAGI. Trimming stripped 7 bases from V and 3 bases from J, with 10 bases between. The CDR3 is made up of 12 amino acids. The DNA for the CDR3 is TGTGCCAGCATCGATGGGCTCTACGAGCAGTACTTC. Residues: CASIDGLYEQYF.

The CDR3 region is CASSEPGISYGYTF. DNA of the CDR3: TGTGCCAGCAGTGAGCCAGGGATATCTTATGGCTACACCTTC. V usage is TRBV6-5 and J usage is TRBJ1-2, with D maybe TRBD1 (5 bases). V was trimmed by 5 bases and J by 5 bases, leaving 15 bases between them. Germline CDR1 is MNHEY and CDR2 is SVGAGI. CDR3 length: 14 residues.

This rearrangement joins TRBV18 to TRBJ1-2, with 8 bases that match TRBD1. Germline V gives CDR1 KGHSH, CDR2 LQKENI. V lost 3 bases to trimming and J lost 6 bases; unmatched junction nucleotides: 6. The CDR3 extends over 14 amino acids. The CDR3 is CASSPQDREDGYTF. The CDR3 coding sequence is TGTGCCAGCTCACCGCAGGACAGGGAGGATGGCTACACCTTC.

The count of this clone is one. In nucleotides, the CDR3 is TGTGCCAGCAGCTTAGGGACTAGCGGGGCCAATGAGCAGTTCTTC. Translated: CASSLGTSGANEQFF. This chain links TRBV11-3 with TRBJ2-1; 12 positions agree with TRBD2. The CDR3 totals 15 residues. The trim removed 1 base at V and 6 bases at J, leaving 1 base unmatched. CDR1 is SGHNT and CDR2 is YENEEA in the germline V gene. Full variable domain (rest looked up from reference TRBV11-3 and TRBJ2-1): EAGVVQSPRYKIIEKKQPVAFWCNPISGHNTLYWYLQNLGQGPELLIRYENEEAVDDSQLPKDRFSAERLKGVDSTLKIQPAELGDSAVYLCASSLGTSGANEQFFGPGTRLTVL.